The 18 T cell receptor beta chains given below trace back to one sample, sequenced in a study of blood T cells in healthy people across ages. A J-beta primer mix and a sample-barcoded 5' primer were used in a second PCR of roughly 7 to 12 cycles. TCRdb called the 5' RACE reads again in MiXCR, with one record for every CDR3 protein. The sample holds 650,000 to 950,000 distinct CDR3 sequences; under 55% are singletons and the top ten take roughly a fifth. Sequenced material: blood. These receptors originate from a man between 60 and 75 years old in good health.

The rearrangement uses TRBV28 and TRBJ2-6; D not resolved. CDR3 length: 15 residues. Trimming removed 10 bases at V and 0 bases at J, with 13 bases between. Germline CDR1 and CDR2: MDHEN and SYDVKM. This CDR3 reads CATSGPSSGANVLTF. The CDR3 DNA is TGTGCCACCTCGGGTCCAAGCTCTGGGGCCAACGTCCTGACTTTC.

The chain has TRBV20-1 and TRBJ2-4; D possibly corresponds to TRBD1 (6 bases). This CDR3 contains 16 residues. Germline CDR1 reads DFQATT; CDR2 reads SNEGSKA (reference sequence). With 2 bases removed from V and 6 bases from J, the gap between germline ends came to 20 bases. The chain's CDR3 is CSARPGQMKARNIQYF. DNA for the CDR3: TGCAGTGCTAGACCCGGACAGATGAAGGCAAGAAACATTCAGTACTTC.

This clonotype was seen more than once but under ten times. The J gene is TRBJ2-7, the V gene TRBV7-9, with 12 bases that match TRBD1. V trimming: 2 bases; J trimming: 2 bases; junction bases outside the gene matches: 4. The CDR3 length is 16 residues. Per the germline V gene, CDR1 is SEHNR and CDR2 is FQNEAQ (reference sequence). The CDR3 bases are TGTGCCAGCAGCTTACGGGACAGGGGGCTTACCTACGAGCAGTACTTC. It codes for CASSLRDRGLTYEQYF.

The chain couples TRBV20-1 to TRBJ2-1; 10 nucleotides match TRBD2. Germline trimming cut 2 bases from V and 6 bases from J; bases unmatched to any gene: 13. Germline V gene lookup returns CDR1 DFQATT and CDR2 SNEGSKA (reference sequence). The length of the CDR3 is 17 residues. CDR3 protein: CSARPVVAGGISNEQFF. The CDR3 bases are TGCAGTGCTAGACCGGTGGTAGCGGGGGGTATATCCAATGAGCAGTTCTTC.

Remarks on this clonotype: This could be a read error, since a much larger clone is one nucleotide away. This chain links TRBV29-1 with TRBJ2-7; no clear D gene. Germline loops: CDR1 SQVTM, CDR2 ANQGSEA. The CDR3 length is 11 residues. V was trimmed by 5 bases and J by 5 bases, leaving 10 bases between them. The CDR3 here is CSVRTVHEQYF. Written as DNA, the CDR3 is TGCAGCGTTCGGACGGTCCACGAGCAGTACTTC.

The rearrangement links TRBV4-3 to TRBJ2-7; tentatively, D is TRBD1 (5 bases). The end of the DNA fits TRBJ2-5 better, so the J call may be wrong. CDR3 size: 13 residues. Germline V gene lookup returns CDR1 LGHNA and CDR2 YSLEER. The CDR3 sequence is CASSQDNGATQYF. The CDR3 coding sequence is TGCGCCAGCAGCCAAGATAATGGGGCGACCCAGTACTTC.

This clonotype came up a few times. The chain links TRBV5-1 to TRBJ2-1; a weak D match, TRBD1 (5 bases). Germline values: CDR1 SGHRS, CDR2 YFSETQ. With 3 bases removed from V and 6 bases from J, the gap between germline ends came to 10 bases. The CDR3 totals 13 residues. CDR3 in amino acids: CASSWGGSNEQFF. The CDR3 region has the DNA TGCGCCAGCAGCTGGGGCGGATCCAATGAGCAGTTCTTC.

This clonotype was found a few times. This chain uses TRBV10-3 with TRBJ1-2; D gene unclear. The CDR3 extends over 13 amino acids. V was cut by 8 bases and J by 5 bases, with 15 bases left in between. From germline, CDR1 is ENHRY and CDR2 SYGVKD. The chain's CDR3 is CAIRGGRWYGYTF. CDR3 DNA: TGTGCCATCCGAGGTGGTAGATGGTATGGCTACACCTTC.

The V gene is TRBV7-2, the J gene TRBJ2-2, with D hard to call. The V end lost 5 bases, the J end lost 1 base, and 11 bases lay between the germline ends. This CDR3 contains 15 residues. In germline, CDR1 is SGHTA, CDR2 FQGNSA. CDR3 coding DNA: TGTGCCAGCAGCCCCCTTGCGGTGAACACCGGGGAGCTGTTTTTT. The encoded protein is CASSPLAVNTGELFF.

The V and J genes are TRBV19 and TRBJ1-1; D is ambiguous. The germline CDR1 and CDR2 sequences are LNHDA and SQIVND (reference sequence). The CDR3 has 15 amino acids. V was pared by 5 bases and J by 0 bases, with 13 bases between. For the CDR3, the DNA is TGTGCCAGTAGTGCGAACCCAGCGATGAACACTGAAGCTTTCTTT. This codes for CASSANPAMNTEAFF. The variable domain in full, completed from reference TRBV19 and TRBJ1-1, reads DGGITQSPKYLFRKEGQNVTLSCEQNLNHDAMYWYRQDPGQGLRLIYYSQIVNDFQKGDIAEGYSVSREKKESFPLTVTSAQKNPTAFYLCASSANPAMNTEAFFGQGTRLTVV.

J is TRBJ2-7 and V is TRBV20-1; TRBD2 agrees at 9 bases. Germline values: CDR1 DFQATT, CDR2 SNEGSKA (reference sequence). The CDR3 totals 14 residues. With V trimmed by 5 bases and J by 2 bases, 7 bases remained unmatched. The CDR3 protein is CSASSRGGAYEQYF. The CDR3, as DNA: TGCAGTGCTTCATCTCGCGGGGGGGCCTACGAGCAGTACTTC.

This rearrangement joins TRBV20-1 to TRBJ2-7, with TRBD1 identical over 10 bases. The ends lost 4 bases at V and 5 bases at J; junction bases unmatched: 5. Looked up from germline, CDR1 is DFQATT and CDR2 is SNEGSKA (reference sequence). There are 13 residues in the CDR3. The CDR3 spells CSAKDRGYHEQYF. CDR3 in DNA: TGCAGTGCTAAGGACAGGGGGTACCACGAGCAGTACTTC.

The genes are TRBV5-6 and TRBJ2-1, with TRBD2 matching 9 bases. Judging by the DNA end, TRBJ2-7 fits better; the J call may be wrong. This CDR3 comprises 16 residues. CDR1 and CDR2 (germline): SGHDT, YYEEEE. CDR3 nucleotide sequence: TGTGCCAGCAGCTGGGAGGGGCTAGCGGGGTACAATGAGCAGTACTTC. Its protein is CASSWEGLAGYNEQYF.

This clonotype has at least ten counts. The rearrangement uses TRBV4-3 and TRBJ2-7; 11 nucleotides line up with TRBD2. The CDR3 has 16 residues. V gave up 0 bases and J gave up 1 base; unmatched junction bases: 2. From germline, CDR1 is LGHNA and CDR2 YSLEER. The chain's CDR3 is CASSQDPSGRSYEQYF. DNA of the CDR3: TGCGCCAGCAGCCAAGATCCTAGCGGGAGGTCCTACGAGCAGTACTTC.

Only a few counts were recorded for this clonotype. The chain recombines TRBV14 with TRBJ2-1; possibly TRBD1 for D (5 bases). Germline V lookup: CDR1 SGHDN, CDR2 FVKESK. Trimming left V 5 bases short and J 15 bases short, with 17 bases between. The CDR3 has 12 amino acids. CDR3 DNA: TGTGCCAGCAGCTCTGAAGGGGCTCGGGTGTTCTTC. This sequence encodes CASSSEGARVFF.

V usage is TRBV7-9 and J usage is TRBJ2-7, with D maybe TRBD1 (5 bases). The CDR3 totals 14 residues. Germline V lookup: CDR1 SEHNR, CDR2 FQNEAQ (reference sequence). The V and J ends lost 7 bases and 3 bases respectively, with 16 bases between them. This CDR3 is CASTRDSSNYEQYF. The CDR3 bases are TGTGCCAGCACCCGTGACAGTTCCAACTACGAGCAGTACTTC. Filled out from reference TRBV7-9 and TRBJ2-7, the complete variable domain reads DTGVSQNPRHKITKRGQNVTFRCDPISEHNRLYWYRQTLGQGPEFLTYFQNEAQLEKSRLLSDRFSAERPKGSFSTLEIQRTEQGDSAMYLCASTRDSSNYEQYFGPGTRLTVT.

This rearrangement joins TRBV4-1 to TRBJ1-2; D may be TRBD1 (6 bases). Trimming took off 4 bases at V and 4 bases at J, with 16 bases between the two ends. The length of the CDR3 is 15 residues. In germline, CDR1 is MGHRA, CDR2 YSYEKL. This CDR3 reads CASSREETGFYGYTF. The CDR3 nucleotides read TGCGCCAGCAGCCGAGAAGAGACAGGCTTCTATGGCTACACCTTC.

This chain's CDR3 is CASSNDGRFNYGYTF. The CDR3 bases are TGTGCCAGCAGCAATGATGGACGTTTTAACTATGGCTACACCTTC. The rearrangement joins TRBV21-1 to TRBJ1-2. TRBV21-1 has pseudogene status. CDR3 length equals 15 residues.